Presented here are 30 T cell receptor beta chains from one specimen sequenced in a study of naive and memory T cell subsets. The SP2 primer and nested alpha and beta constant region primers amplified ligated cDNA in four rounds. One entry per CDR3 protein, called by TCRdb with MiXCR from the 5' RACE reads. The sample lists 60,000 or so distinct CDR3 sequences; 7.2% were seen once. An oligonucleotide containing a UMI was ligated to the 3' end of TCR cDNA. Receptor source: a male donor in good health.

The V call is TRBV12-5, the J call TRBJ1-1, with 8 bases lining up with TRBD1. Germline-derived CDR1 and CDR2 are LGHNT and FRNRAP. The junction had 5 bases not matched to a gene; V was cut back by 4 bases and J by 1 base. The CDR3 contains 15 residues. The DNA for the CDR3 is TGTGCTAGTGGTTCCCCGACAGGGGCGAACACTGAAGCTTTCTTT. Encoded protein: CASGSPTGANTEAFF.

This clonotype was counted at least ten times. V gene TRBV27 combines with J gene TRBJ1-2; possibly TRBD1 for D (5 bases). Germline CDR1 reads MNHEY; CDR2 reads SMNVEV (reference sequence). The CDR3 covers 15 residues. Trimming pared 0 bases from V and 10 bases from J, leaving 18 bases between. The chain's CDR3 is CASSLSVTAYLDYTF. DNA of the CDR3: TGTGCCAGCAGTTTATCAGTGACAGCCTATCTCGACTACACCTTC.

This clonotype has just a few counts. The chain carries TRBV7-8 and TRBJ1-1, with TRBD1 matching over 8 bases. The J segment lost 0 bases and the V segment lost 5 bases, leaving 8 bases of the junction unmatched. CDR3 length: 16 residues. Looked up from germline, CDR1 is SGHVS and CDR2 is FQNEAQ. The CDR3 DNA reads TGTGCCAGCAGCCCATATACAGGGGGTTTGAACACTGAAGCTTTCTTT. This translates into CASSPYTGGLNTEAFF.

This clonotype was found many times. The chain links TRBV3-1 to TRBJ2-3; weak D call: TRBD2 (6 bases). The CDR3 extends over 15 amino acids. Germline V gene lookup returns CDR1 LGHDT and CDR2 YNNKEL (reference sequence). Between the trimmed V and J ends, which lost 1 base and 1 base, there was a span of 9 bases. The CDR3 DNA is TGTGCCAGCAGCCAAGGCGGGGATCGCACAGATACGCAGTATTTT. Amino acids: CASSQGGDRTDTQYF.

This chain connects TRBV6-6 to TRBJ1-4; D call uncertain. Trimming removed 2 bases at V and 6 bases at J, with 4 bases between. Germline CDR1 MNHNY, CDR2 SVGAGI (reference sequence). The CDR3 extends over 12 amino acids. CDR3 nucleotides: TGTGCCAGCAGTTACGCTGATGAAAAACTGTTTTTT. It yields the protein CASSYADEKLFF.

This clonotype occurred many times. J is TRBJ2-1 and V is TRBV25-1; TRBD1 might be the D (6 bases). This CDR3 comprises 15 residues. Germline V gene sequence: CDR1 MGHDK, CDR2 SYGVNS. Trimming cost V 11 bases and J 2 bases, with 19 bases left between them. CDR3 in DNA: TGTGCCCCCCTGACCAACCGGGACACCTACAATGAGCAGTTCTTC. Its protein product is CAPLTNRDTYNEQFF.

Many counts were recorded for this clonotype. This chain connects TRBV20-1 to TRBJ2-5; 7 nucleotides align to TRBD1. The germline V gene encodes CDR1 DFQATT and CDR2 SNEGSKA (reference sequence). The CDR3 totals 12 residues. J lost 5 bases, V lost 5 bases, and 5 bases had no gene match. DNA for the CDR3: TGCAGTGCTTCCGACAGGGATGAGACCCAGTACTTC. This gives the protein CSASDRDETQYF.

In its sample, this clonotype was seen many times. The chain recombines TRBV20-1 with TRBJ1-4, with a tentative D call TRBD1 (5 bases). The CDR3 runs to 13 residues. Trimming pared 5 bases from V and 3 bases from J, leaving 10 bases between. Germline V lookup: CDR1 DFQATT, CDR2 SNEGSKA (reference sequence). CDR3 nucleotide sequence: TGCAGTGCTTACGGGACCCCTAATGAAAAACTGTTTTTT. Protein product: CSAYGTPNEKLFF.

The V gene is TRBV4-1, the J gene TRBJ2-1, with D hard to call. V was cut by 0 bases and J by 9 bases, with 6 bases left in between. CDR3 length: 12 residues. The V gene's germline CDR1 is MGHRA and CDR2 YSYEKL. CDR3 coding DNA: TGCGCCAGCAGCCAAGATTCCCCTGAGCAGTTCTTC. Its translation: CASSQDSPEQFF.

V usage is TRBV6-6 and J usage is TRBJ1-2, with a possible D match to TRBD1 (5 bases). This CDR3 has 15 amino acids. The germline V and J ends were trimmed by 4 bases and 4 bases, with 16 bases remaining between them. CDR1 and CDR2 (germline): MNHNY, SVGAGI (reference sequence). Here the CDR3 DNA reads TGTGCCAGCAGTTCCCCAGGCCCGGGGGTCTATGGCTACACCTTC. Its translation is CASSSPGPGVYGYTF.

This chain joins TRBV5-1 and TRBJ2-1; no clear D. The CDR3 is 14 amino acids. Germline lookup yields CDR1 SGHRS and CDR2 YFSETQ. The V end lost 0 bases, the J end lost 8 bases, and 12 bases lay between the germline ends. The CDR3 sequence: CASSLVRTLDEQFF. Here the CDR3 DNA reads TGCGCCAGCAGCTTGGTCAGGACCCTCGATGAGCAGTTCTTC.

V usage is TRBV12-3 or TRBV12-4 and J usage is TRBJ1-4; perhaps TRBD1 as D (6 bases). V lost 3 bases and J 8 bases, leaving 13 bases between the germline ends. This CDR3 spans 14 amino acids. This CDR3 reads CASSFEGGAEKLFF. CDR3 nucleotides: TGTGCCAGCAGTTTCGAGGGGGGAGCGGAAAAACTGTTTTTT.

This clonotype has more than one count but fewer than ten. The chain carries TRBV12-3 or TRBV12-4 and TRBJ2-7; weak D call: TRBD2 (5 bases). Trimming shortened V by 5 bases and J by 2 bases, and 13 bases separated the two germline ends. This CDR3 has 14 amino acids. The CDR3 DNA is TGTGCCAGCAGTCCCCCGGGAAGGCCCTACGAGCAGTACTTC. Its protein is CASSPPGRPYEQYF.

The chain couples TRBV29-1 to TRBJ2-7; D ambiguous. Germline values: CDR1 SQVTM, CDR2 ANQGSEA. CDR3 length: 12 residues. V shed 6 bases and J shed 0 bases, with 9 bases lying between them. CDR3 protein: CSVGPSSYEQYF. The CDR3 coding sequence is TGCAGCGTAGGACCTAGCTCCTACGAGCAGTACTTC.

This clonotype has ten or more counts. The chain recombines TRBV7-9 with TRBJ2-7; 13 bases align to TRBD2. The CDR3 is made up of 14 amino acids. CDR1 is SEHNR, CDR2 FQNEAQ, per germline (reference sequence). V was pared by 4 bases and J by 5 bases, with 2 bases of the junction left unmatched. As DNA, the CDR3 is TGTGCCAGCAGCTGGGGACTAGCGGGAAACGAGCAGTACTTC. Protein sequence: CASSWGLAGNEQYF.

Note on this clonotype: A much larger clone differs from this one at a single base, so this may be a read error. The chain is built from TRBV16 and TRBJ1-2; D is unclear. The CDR3 covers 15 residues. Between the trimmed V and J ends, which lost 0 bases and 0 bases, there was a span of 8 bases. The V gene's germline CDR1 is KGHSY and CDR2 FQNENV. The CDR3 protein is CASSQSTLANYGYTF. The CDR3 DNA reads TGTGCCAGCAGCCAATCCACACTAGCTAACTATGGCTACACCTTC.

On this clonotype: A clone one base away is much larger, so this may be a read error. This chain uses TRBV2 with TRBJ2-3, with TRBD2 as a possible D gene (6 bases). The CDR3 contains 15 residues. Germline V gene data show CDR1 as SNHLY and CDR2 as FYNNEI. V was cut by 5 bases and J by 4 bases, with 16 bases left in between. CDR3 DNA: TGTGCCAGCAGTTATCAGGGACGACTAGCAGATACGCAGTATTTT. As protein: CASSYQGRLADTQYF.

The rearrangement links TRBV29-1 to TRBJ2-5, with 7 positions matching TRBD1. With V trimmed by 0 bases and J by 5 bases, 12 bases remained unmatched. Germline CDR1 reads SQVTM; CDR2 reads ANQGSEA. The CDR3 totals 16 residues. The CDR3: CSVEDPGTASLETQYF. DNA of the CDR3: TGCAGCGTTGAAGATCCCGGGACAGCGTCGTTGGAGACCCAGTACTTC.

This clonotype was counted only a few times. V usage is TRBV19 and J usage is TRBJ2-1; 8 nucleotides line up with TRBD1. Germline V CDR1 and CDR2: LNHDA, SQIVND (reference sequence). The CDR3 sequence is 15 residues long. Unmatched junction bases numbered 10, after V lost 3 bases and J lost 9 bases. The CDR3 DNA sequence: TGTGCCAGTAGTATCCGCCGAGGACAGGGCCCTGAGCAGTTCTTC. This translates into CASSIRRGQGPEQFF.

The sample holds many counts of this clonotype. The chain employs TRBV3-1 and TRBJ2-3; unclear D gene. The V gene's germline CDR1 is LGHDT and CDR2 YNNKEL (reference sequence). This CDR3 comprises 13 residues. The V gene lost 2 bases and the J gene lost 2 bases, with 5 bases spanning the gap. CDR3 nucleotides: TGTGCCAGCAGCCAAATGTACACAGATACGCAGTATTTT. Encoded protein: CASSQMYTDTQYF.

V is TRBV12-3 or TRBV12-4 and J is TRBJ2-3; D call uncertain. Trimming left V 5 bases short and J 1 base short, with 10 bases between. This CDR3 has 14 amino acids. The CDR3 nucleotides are TGTGCCAGCAGTCCCTGGGAAGGCACAGATACGCAGTATTTT. Residues: CASSPWEGTDTQYF.

This clonotype was observed many times. V is TRBV21-1 and J is TRBJ2-1; no DNA check was done on the table's D call, TRBD1. TRBV21-1 is tagged as a pseudogene. The CDR3 is made up of 16 amino acids. CDR3 region: CASSIPGQGSYNEQFF. CDR3 coding DNA: TGTGCCAGCAGTATTCCGGGACAGGGATCATACAATGAGCAGTTCTTC.

V gene TRBV19 combines with J gene TRBJ1-1, with D hard to call. CDR1 and CDR2 (germline): LNHDA, SQIVND (reference sequence). There are 15 residues in the CDR3. V dropped 6 bases and J dropped 6 bases, with 20 bases sitting between them. CDR3: CASSPRTQDFSEAFF. CDR3 coding DNA: TGTGCCAGTAGCCCCAGGACCCAAGACTTTTCTGAAGCTTTCTTT.

The chain combines TRBV4-2 with TRBJ1-1; the D is unclear. Per the germline V gene, CDR1 is LGHNA and CDR2 is YNFKEQ. The ends were cut back, 0 bases at V and 3 bases at J, with 11 bases in the middle. The CDR3 has 15 residues. For the CDR3, the DNA is TGTGCCAGCAGCCAAGAGAACCGGCGGGACACTGAAGCTTTCTTT. Translation gives CASSQENRRDTEAFF.

This clonotype was seen at least ten times. V gene TRBV25-1 combines with J gene TRBJ2-1; 13 bases are a match to TRBD2. CDR3 length: 15 residues. After removal of 4 bases from V and 6 bases from J, the junction contained 3 bases not matched to a gene. Germline lookup yields CDR1 MGHDK and CDR2 SYGVNS. CDR3 in amino acids: CASSVGTSGVNEQFF. In DNA, the CDR3 is TGTGCCAGCAGTGTCGGGACTAGCGGGGTCAATGAGCAGTTCTTC.

A few counts support this clonotype. The chain combines TRBV14 with TRBJ2-2, with 7 nucleotides matching TRBD2. The ends lost 4 bases at V and 0 bases at J; junction bases unmatched: 2. The CDR3 spans 15 residues. Germline V gene lookup returns CDR1 SGHDN and CDR2 FVKESK. Here the CDR3 reads CASSPAGSNTGELFF. The CDR3 bases are TGTGCCAGCAGCCCAGCGGGGTCGAACACCGGGGAGCTGTTTTTT.

The rearrangement joins TRBV12-5 to TRBJ2-7; 8 positions agree with TRBD1. CDR3 size: 15 residues. Trimming took 6 bases from V and 5 from J; bases not matched to a gene: 12. CDR1 is LGHNT and CDR2 is FRNRAP in the germline V gene. The CDR3 loop is CASGITRQGMDEQYF. The DNA for the CDR3 is TGTGCTAGTGGCATTACCAGACAGGGGATGGACGAGCAGTACTTC.

This clonotype was seen at least ten times. The V gene is TRBV5-1, the J gene TRBJ1-1; D gene unclear. Trimming removed 2 bases from V and 8 bases from J, with 7 bases in between. The CDR3 loop spans 11 amino acids. Germline loops: CDR1 SGHRS, CDR2 YFSETQ. CDR3 protein: CASSFAEEAFF. The CDR3 nucleotides read TGCGCCAGCAGCTTTGCCGAGGAAGCTTTCTTT.

This clonotype was recorded a few times. The chain is built from TRBV7-8 and TRBJ2-7; D ambiguous. With 6 bases removed from V and 0 bases from J, the gap between germline ends came to 15 bases. The CDR3 spans 15 residues. Germline assignment: CDR1 SGHVS and CDR2 FQNEAQ. The CDR3 region is CASSWRPRSSYEQYF. For the CDR3, the DNA is TGTGCCAGCAGTTGGCGACCGAGGAGCTCCTACGAGCAGTACTTC.

This clonotype has just a few counts. The J gene is TRBJ2-3, the V gene TRBV6-5; D unresolved. The V end lost 2 bases, the J end lost 1 base, and 10 bases lay between the germline ends. The CDR3 loop spans 15 amino acids. From germline, CDR1 is MNHEY and CDR2 SVGAGI. CDR3 in DNA: TGTGCCAGCAGTTACGAGGCAGGCGGCACAGATACGCAGTATTTT. Encoded protein: CASSYEAGGTDTQYF.